What follows are 7 T cell receptor beta chains derived from one specimen sequenced in a study of response to subunit inactivated influenza vaccine. MiXCR was run by TCRdb on the RT-PCR reads, yielding one entry per CDR3 protein. The sample holds about 500,000 distinct CDR3 sequences; more than 7% are singletons and the top ten take around 13%. Specimen: PBMCs from blood, collected around 2 years after vaccination. The receptor set was obtained from a man aged 45 to 70 who received an inactivated influenza vaccine.

This clonotype was detected a few times. The chain employs TRBV10-3 and TRBJ2-3; 10 bases fit TRBD2. CDR1 is ENHRY, CDR2 SYGVKD, per germline. With V trimmed by 3 bases and J by 11 bases, 8 bases remained unmatched. CDR3 length: 14 residues. This CDR3 reads CAISDGTSGKEQYF. Written as DNA, the CDR3 is TGTGCCATCAGTGATGGAACTAGCGGGAAAGAGCAGTATTTT.

The rearrangement joins TRBV20-1 to TRBJ1-1; a possible D gene is TRBD1 (5 bases). V lost 3 bases and J 3 bases, leaving 11 bases between the germline ends. Germline CDR1 is DFQATT and CDR2 is SNEGSKA (reference sequence). This CDR3 is built from 13 residues. This CDR3 reads CSARGGADTEAFF. CDR3 DNA: TGCAGTGCTAGGGGTGGGGCAGACACTGAAGCTTTCTTT.

The chain recombines TRBV28 with TRBJ1-5; 8 positions agree with TRBD1. The V gene's germline CDR1 is MDHEN and CDR2 SYDVKM. Germline trimming cut 3 bases from V and 0 bases from J; bases unmatched to any gene: 4. The length of the CDR3 is 16 residues. This chain's CDR3 is CASSFWDRYSNQPQHF. The CDR3 coding sequence is TGTGCCAGCAGTTTTTGGGACAGGTATAGCAATCAGCCCCAGCATTTT.

The rearrangement joins TRBV7-2 to TRBJ2-7; D may be TRBD2 (5 bases). CDR3 size: 16 residues. The germline CDR1 and CDR2 sequences are SGHTA and FQGNSA. V lost 4 bases, J lost 2 bases, and 18 bases lay in between. CDR3 amino acids: CASSSDYRTSPYEQYF. CDR3 DNA sequence: TGTGCCAGCAGCTCAGACTACCGGACTTCTCCCTACGAGCAGTACTTC.

This clonotype was observed a handful of times. V is TRBV20-1 and J is TRBJ1-6, with D possibly TRBD1 on 5 matching bases. V lost 6 bases to trimming and J lost 10 bases, with 19 bases between them. The CDR3 is made up of 14 amino acids. Germline values: CDR1 DFQATT, CDR2 SNEGSKA (reference sequence). The CDR3 DNA follows: TGCAGTGCACCGACACCGCCCGGGGGGTCACCCCTCCACTTT. Its protein is CSAPTPPGGSPLHF.

This clonotype was seen a handful of times. The chain joins TRBV9 to TRBJ1-5, with a tentative D call TRBD1 (6 bases). V was trimmed by 0 bases and J by 7 bases, leaving 11 bases between them. Germline CDR1 SGDLS, CDR2 YYNGEE. CDR3 length equals 14 residues. For the CDR3, the DNA is TGTGCCAGCAGCGTAGGTACAGGGCCGCAGCCCCAGCATTTT. Its protein product is CASSVGTGPQPQHF.

This clonotype was seen more than once but under ten times. V usage is TRBV15 and J usage is TRBJ1-5; possible D gene TRBD1, 5 bases. The CDR3 is 15 residues long. Trimming left V 0 bases short and J 5 bases short, with 11 bases between. Per germline, CDR1 LNHNV and CDR2 YYDKDF (reference sequence). The CDR3: CATSRDRQGHQPQHF. Here the CDR3 DNA reads TGTGCCACCAGCAGAGATCGTCAGGGCCATCAGCCCCAGCATTTT.